The clone carrying this TCR beta chain was found a few times. What it binds is not known. The sample belongs to a study of early T cells in non-severe SARS-CoV-2 infection. At the level of the study: Sequencing of unsorted whole blood was done on bulk RNA, leaving chains unpaired. Study results and limitations: Clonotype matching in VDJdb favored anti-spike CD8 responses and did not capture private and CD4 specificities.

Unique molecular identifiers tagged individual cDNA molecules. TCRdb ran MiXCR on the 5' RACE reads and lists one entry per CDR3 protein. The table records about 83,000 distinct CDR3 sequences, around 15% of them present only once. CDR3 length: 15 residues. Per the germline V gene, CDR1 is SEHNR and CDR2 is FQNEAQ (reference sequence). Trimming took off 2 bases at V and 7 bases at J, with 17 bases between the two ends. The TCR originated in an adult who was a healthcare worker with PCR-confirmed SARS-CoV-2 infection or an uninfected control (not recorded which). Sequenced input: whole blood. V gene TRBV7-9 combines with J gene TRBJ1-1; maybe TRBD1 (5 bases). In nucleotides, the CDR3 is TGTGCCAGCAGCTTAAAAACGGGGGTCAGTCTTGAAGCTTTCTTT. This gives the protein CASSLKTGVSLEAFF.